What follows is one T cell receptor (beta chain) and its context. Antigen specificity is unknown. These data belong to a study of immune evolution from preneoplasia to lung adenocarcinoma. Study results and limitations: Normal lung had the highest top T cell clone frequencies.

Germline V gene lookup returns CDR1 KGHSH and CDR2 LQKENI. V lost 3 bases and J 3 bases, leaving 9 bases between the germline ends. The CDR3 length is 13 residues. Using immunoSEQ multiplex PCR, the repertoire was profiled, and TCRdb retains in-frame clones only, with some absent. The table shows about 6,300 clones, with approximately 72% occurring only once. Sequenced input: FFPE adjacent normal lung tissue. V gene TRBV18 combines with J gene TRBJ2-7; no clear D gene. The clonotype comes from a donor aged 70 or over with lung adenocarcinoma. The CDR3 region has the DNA TGTGCCAGCTCACCGGACGCCGGCTACGAGCAGTACTTC. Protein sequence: CASSPDAGYEQYF.